These 26 T cell receptor beta chains were sequenced from one sample in a study of T cells in women clearing cervical HPV infection. Repertoires were generated with immunoSEQ multiplex PCR, while TCRdb's copy carries only in-frame clones and drops some. This repertoire comprises more than 30,000 clones; its ten largest clones make up 18%. The sequencing input was blood buffy coat. The receptors derive from a woman aged 18 to 75 with a cervical HPV16 infection that either progressed to CIN3+ or cleared (not recorded which).

Regarding this clone: Read coverage stops 3 residues before the CDR3 terminus; the germline J gene supplies the remainder. The V call is TRBV5-1, the J call TRBJ2-3; D might be TRBD1 (6 bases). From germline, CDR1 is SGHRS and CDR2 YFSETQ. The CDR3 is 12 residues long. Incomplete CDR3 DNA: TGCGCCAGCAGCTTGGATGGACAGACG. Amino acids: CASSLDGQT. In full, the CDR3 is CASSLDGQTQYF.

On this clone: Read data end 3 residues before the CDR3 end; the end is taken from the germline J gene. The chain is built from TRBV6-4 and TRBJ2-3, with a tentative D call TRBD2 (6 bases). The CDR3 contains 13 residues. Trimming stripped 6 bases from V and 6 bases from J, with 13 bases between. Germline V gene data show CDR1 as MRHNA and CDR2 as SNTAGT. The CDR3 DNA, read in part, is TGTGCCAGCAGCCCGGGACTTGGGGATACG. Translated: CASSPGLGDT. The CDR3 in its entirety is CASSPGLGDTQYF.

On this clone: The read falls 3 residues short of the CDR3 end, and the missing part is taken from the germline J gene. This chain uses TRBV6-2 or TRBV6-3 with TRBJ2-3; possibly TRBD2 for D (6 bases). From germline, CDR1 is MNHEY and CDR2 SVGEGT. The CDR3 is 15 residues long. The V and J ends lost 2 bases and 2 bases respectively, with 11 bases between them. This chain's CDR3 is CASSYRQRVTDTQYF. CDR3 DNA (partial): TGTGCCAGCAGTTACCGTCAGCGGGTCACAGATACG.

To note about this clone: The read ends 3 residues before the CDR3 terminus; that terminus is restored from the germline J gene. The rearrangement joins TRBV12-3 or TRBV12-4 to TRBJ2-5, with TRBD2 matching 9 bases. The CDR3 consists of 15 residues. J lost 4 bases, V lost 6 bases, and 9 bases had no gene match. The sequenced CDR3 bases are TGTGCCAGCAGCCTGGGACTAGCAAGCGGAGAGACC. It yields the protein CASSLGLASGET. In full, the CDR3 reads CASSLGLASGETQYF.

Concerning this clone: The DNA ends 3 residues before the CDR3 does, and the rest of the CDR3 is filled in from the germline J gene. The rearrangement uses TRBV20-1 and TRBJ2-6; D is ambiguous. This CDR3 has 12 residues. Germline CDR1 DFQATT, CDR2 SNEGSKA (reference sequence). The V end lost 6 bases, the J end lost 0 bases, and 3 bases lay between the germline ends. The CDR3 loop is CSAHSGANVLTF. Partial CDR3 DNA: TGCAGTGCCCACTCTGGGGCCAACGTC.

Concerning this clone: The read terminates 3 residues before the CDR3 end, so the remaining end is supplied by the germline J gene. V and J are TRBV7-6 and TRBJ2-2; 7 bases fit TRBD2. Germline V gene sequence: CDR1 SGHVS, CDR2 FNYEAQ. The CDR3 spans 15 residues. After removal of 5 bases from V and 5 bases from J, the junction contained 8 bases not matched to a gene. This chain's CDR3 is CASSILGGETGELFF. CDR3 DNA, as far as it was read: TGTGCCAGCAGCATACTTGGGGGGGAGACCGGGGAG.

Turning to this clone: The CDR3 extends 3 residues past the end of the read, so its final part is completed from the germline J gene. The chain combines TRBV20-1 with TRBJ2-7; the D gene is possibly TRBD1 (6 bases). The germline V and J ends were trimmed by 3 bases and 0 bases, with 12 bases remaining between them. Germline assignment: CDR1 DFQATT and CDR2 SNEGSKA (reference sequence). The CDR3 totals 14 residues. Partial CDR3 DNA: TGCAGTGCTAGGAACAGGGTCAGCTCCTACGAG. As protein: CSARNRVSSYE. The entire CDR3 sequence reads CSARNRVSSYEQYF.

About this clone: The sequence runs out 3 residues before the end of the CDR3; the remainder is reconstructed from the germline J gene. The rearrangement joins TRBV11-3 to TRBJ2-7; a possible D gene is TRBD2 (5 bases). The V gene lost 5 bases and the J gene lost 0 bases, with 14 bases spanning the gap. CDR3 length: 15 amino acids. Germline V gives CDR1 SGHNT, CDR2 YENEEA. Incomplete CDR3 DNA: TGTGCCAGCAGCCTTTCTTCTAGCCCCTCCTACGAG. This sequence encodes CASSLSSSPSYE. The entire CDR3 is CASSLSSSPSYEQYF.

Comments on this clone: The CDR3 is cut off 3 residues early in the read; its end comes from the germline J gene. The V and J genes are TRBV5-1 and TRBJ2-1; TRBD2 aligns across 12 bases. The length of the CDR3 is 16 residues. CDR1 and CDR2 (germline): SGHRS, YFSETQ. Trimming cost V 4 bases and J 5 bases; bases outside gene matches: 7. The DNA read from the CDR3 is TGCGCCAGCAGCAGCCGACTAGCGGGAGTCCACAATGAG. Its protein is CASSSRLAGVHNE. The CDR3 reads in full as CASSSRLAGVHNEQFF. The full variable domain, rest sourced from reference TRBV5-1 and TRBJ2-1, is KAGVTQTPRYLIKTRGQQVTLSCSPISGHRSVSWYQQTPGQGLQFLFEYFSETQRNKGNFPGRFSGRQFSNSRSEMNVSTLELGDSALYLCASSSRLAGVHNEQFFGPGTRLTVL.

Concerning this clone: The read halts 3 residues ahead of the CDR3 end, with the missing end drawn from the germline J gene. The rearrangement uses TRBV20-1 and TRBJ1-3; a possible D gene is TRBD1 (6 bases). Germline V CDR1 and CDR2: DFQATT, SNEGSKA (reference sequence). CDR3 size: 14 residues. The V end lost 3 bases, the J end lost 0 bases, and 9 bases lay between the germline ends. CDR3 sequence reads: CSASDRHSGNTIYF. The CDR3 bases that were read are TGCAGTGCTAGTGACAGGCACTCTGGAAACACC.

Regarding this clone: The CDR3 end falls 3 residues outside the read, so it is completed with the germline J gene. The genes are TRBV7-3 and TRBJ2-7, with D possibly TRBD1 on 5 matching bases. CDR1 SGHTA and CDR2 FQGTGA come from the germline V gene. This CDR3 is 15 amino acids long. V lost 2 bases and J 4 bases, leaving 15 bases between the germline ends. The part of the CDR3 DNA that was read is TGTGCCAGCAGCTTACAGGGAACTATGGGTTACGAG. Translating gives CASSLQGTMGYE. The full CDR3 protein is CASSLQGTMGYEQYF.

With respect to this clone: The read halts 3 residues ahead of the CDR3 end, with the missing end drawn from the germline J gene. This chain uses TRBV5-5 with TRBJ2-7; 9 bases map to TRBD2. The germline CDR1 and CDR2 sequences are SGHKS and YYEKEE (reference sequence). This CDR3 has 14 residues. V dropped 4 bases and J dropped 3; count of bases not matched to a gene: 5. The CDR3 sequence is CASSPAGGGYEQYF. The CDR3 bases that were read are TGTGCCAGCAGCCCAGCGGGAGGAGGCTACGAG.

For this clone: The CDR3 goes on 3 residues after the read ends, and that part is filled in from the germline J gene. The V and J genes are TRBV18 and TRBJ1-1; no clear D. The germline V gene encodes CDR1 KGHSH and CDR2 LQKENI. CDR3 size: 14 residues. V lost 2 bases to trimming and J lost 0 bases, with 7 bases between them. The sequenced CDR3 bases are TGTGCCAGCTCACCAGCGGTGGTGAACACTGAA. Translated, it gives CASSPAVVNTE. The full CDR3 protein reads CASSPAVVNTEAFF.

As to this clone: The CDR3 goes on 3 residues after the read ends, and that part is filled in from the germline J gene. This chain links TRBV7-2 with TRBJ2-3; TRBD1 might be the D (6 bases). In germline, CDR1 is SGHTA, CDR2 FQGNSA. The CDR3 covers 15 residues. Trimming pared 4 bases from V and 0 bases from J, leaving 11 bases between. The CDR3 is CASSWTAPSTDTQYF. CDR3 DNA (partial): TGTGCCAGCAGCTGGACAGCACCTAGCACAGATACG. The complete variable domain, with remaining parts taken from reference TRBV7-2 and TRBJ2-3, reads GAGVSQSPSNKVTEKGKDVELRCDPISGHTALYWYRQSLGQGLEFLIYFQGNSAPDKSGLPSDRFSAERTGGSVSTLTIQRTQQEDSAVYLCASSWTAPSTDTQYFGPGTRLTVL.

In the case of this clone: The sequenced fragment ends 3 residues before the CDR3 boundary, so the rest is inferred from the germline J gene. This chain links TRBV5-1 with TRBJ1-1; D unresolved. Trimming cost V 3 bases and J 1 base, with 7 bases left between them. CDR1 SGHRS and CDR2 YFSETQ come from the germline V gene. CDR3 size: 13 residues. The CDR3 spells CASSSYGNTEAFF. CDR3 DNA, as far as it was read: TGCGCCAGCAGCTCCTATGGGAACACTGAA. Filled out from reference TRBV5-1 and TRBJ1-1, the complete variable domain reads KAGVTQTPRYLIKTRGQQVTLSCSPISGHRSVSWYQQTPGQGLQFLFEYFSETQRNKGNFPGRFSGRQFSNSRSEMNVSTLELGDSALYLCASSSYGNTEAFFGQGTRLTVV.

A note on this clone: The read halts 3 residues ahead of the CDR3 end, with the missing end drawn from the germline J gene. This chain uses TRBV12-5 with TRBJ2-4, with a tentative D call TRBD1 (5 bases). Germline CDR1 LGHNT, CDR2 FRNRAP. The CDR3 has 12 amino acids. The CDR3 region is CASTQGSYGQYF. The part of the CDR3 DNA that was read is TGTGCTAGTACTCAGGGCAGCTATGGT. Together with reference TRBV12-5 and TRBJ2-4, the CDR3 gives the full variable domain: DARVTQTPRHKVTEMGQEVTMRCQPILGHNTVFWYRQTMMQGLELLAYFRNRAPLDDSGMPKDRFSAEMPDATLATLKIQPSEPRDSAVYFCASTQGSYGQYFGAGTRLSVL.

About this clone itself: The CDR3 end lies 3 residues beyond the end of the read and is filled in from the germline J gene. The chain recombines TRBV7-9 with TRBJ2-7; tentatively, D is TRBD1 (5 bases). The germline V gene has CDR1 SEHNR and CDR2 FQNEAQ (reference sequence). V was clipped by 2 bases and J by 3 bases, with 8 bases between them. The CDR3 has 13 amino acids. The CDR3 reads CASSLQGRYEQYF. CDR3 DNA, as far as it was read: TGTGCCAGCAGCTTACAGGGTCGCTACGAG.

A word on this clone: Coverage ceases 3 residues before the CDR3 finishes, and the germline J gene fills in the end. The V and J genes are TRBV14 and TRBJ1-1; TRBD1 might be the D (5 bases). Looked up from germline, CDR1 is SGHDN and CDR2 is FVKESK. CDR3 size: 14 residues. Trimming left V 5 bases short and J 1 base short, with 11 bases between. Partial CDR3 DNA: TGTGCCAGCAGCTTCCTTCAGGGGAACACTGAA. This translates into CASSFLQGNTE. The entire CDR3 protein is CASSFLQGNTEAFF.

As for this clone: The read comes to an end 3 residues before the CDR3 does, leaving the germline J gene to fill in the end. This chain connects TRBV30 to TRBJ2-7; D gene ambiguous. V was trimmed by 2 bases and J by 5 bases, leaving 7 bases between them. The CDR3 loop spans 11 amino acids. CDR1 and CDR2 (germline): GTSNPN, SVGIG (reference sequence). The DNA read from the CDR3 is TGTGCCTGGAGTTCGAGCGACGAG. Encoded protein: CAWSSSDE. In full, the CDR3 reads CAWSSSDEQYF. Using reference TRBV30 and TRBJ2-7 for the parts outside the CDR3, the full variable domain is SQTIHQWPATLVQPVGSPLSLECTVEGTSNPNLYWYRQAAGRGLQLLFYSVGIGQISSEVPQNLSASRPQDRQFILSSKKLLLSDSGFYLCAWSSSDEQYFGPGTRLTVT.

In regard to this clone: The CDR3 is cut off 3 residues early in the read; its end comes from the germline J gene. The genes are TRBV7-2 and TRBJ1-2; perhaps TRBD1 as D (5 bases). CDR1 SGHTA and CDR2 FQGNSA come from the germline V gene. The CDR3 has 15 residues. CDR3 residues: CASGALAGGLGDYTF. The sequenced CDR3 bases are TGTGCCAGCGGAGCCTTAGCGGGGGGTCTCGGTGAC.

Points on this clone: The read ends 3 residues early relative to the CDR3; the germline J gene fills the gap. The genes are TRBV7-2 and TRBJ1-5; D may be TRBD1 (5 bases). This CDR3 contains 17 residues. The germline V gene has CDR1 SGHTA and CDR2 FQGNSA. Trimming cost V 0 bases and J 0 bases, with 12 bases left between them. The sequenced CDR3 bases are TGTGCCAGCAGCTTAGCGCCGGGGGGGTATAGCAATCAGCCC. Protein sequence: CASSLAPGGYSNQP. The CDR3, in full, reads CASSLAPGGYSNQPQHF.

Comments on this clone: The read ends 3 residues early relative to the CDR3; the germline J gene fills the gap. The chain links TRBV20-1 to TRBJ1-6; unclear D gene. The CDR3 runs 14 residues. CDR1 DFQATT and CDR2 SNEGSKA come from the germline V gene (reference sequence). V was trimmed by 1 base and J by 5 bases, leaving 9 bases between them. CDR3 DNA, as far as it was read: TGCAGTGCTAGAGCTCGCGGAAATAATTCACCC. This translates into CSARARGNNSP. The whole CDR3 is CSARARGNNSPLHF.

In the case of this clone: The CDR3 goes on 3 residues after the read ends, and that part is filled in from the germline J gene. The chain recombines TRBV19 with TRBJ2-7, with TRBD1 matching over 7 bases. Looked up from germline, CDR1 is LNHDA and CDR2 is SQIVND (reference sequence). J gave up 3 bases and V 3 bases, and 5 bases lay outside the gene matches. The CDR3 has 14 amino acids. The CDR3 reads CASSIGDRSYEQYF. The covered CDR3 bases are TGTGCCAGTAGTATCGGGGACAGAAGCTACGAG.

Concerning this clone itself: The CDR3 end falls 3 residues outside the read, so it is completed with the germline J gene. The rearrangement uses TRBV10-2 and TRBJ2-7, with a tentative D call TRBD1 (6 bases). Per the germline V gene, CDR1 is WSHSY and CDR2 is SAAADI. The CDR3 totals 14 residues. Trimming left V 0 bases short and J 3 bases short, with 9 bases between. CDR3 bases read: TGCGCCAGCAGTGAGTCGACAGGTGTCTACGAG. Translated, it gives CASSESTGVYE. The whole CDR3 sequence reads CASSESTGVYEQYF.

As regards this clone: The sequence runs out 3 residues before the end of the CDR3; the remainder is reconstructed from the germline J gene. The rearrangement uses TRBV20-1 and TRBJ2-2; D may be TRBD1 (5 bases). CDR1 DFQATT and CDR2 SNEGSKA come from the germline V gene (reference sequence). CDR3 length: 12 residues. CDR3 loop: CSVGVRDEKLFF. CDR3 DNA, as far as it was read: TGCAGTGTTGGGGTCAGGGATGAAAAG.

A note on this clone: The CDR3 is cut off 3 residues early in the read; its end comes from the germline J gene. The genes are TRBV2 and TRBJ1-4; D unresolved. From germline, CDR1 is SNHLY and CDR2 FYNNEI. Trimming took 1 base from V and 5 from J, leaving 14 bases between them. This CDR3 has 16 residues. Partial CDR3 DNA: TGTGCCAGCAGTGAAGAACAGTTGGCAATGAATGAAAAA. The encoded protein is CASSEEQLAMNEK. The complete CDR3 sequence is CASSEEQLAMNEKLFF.